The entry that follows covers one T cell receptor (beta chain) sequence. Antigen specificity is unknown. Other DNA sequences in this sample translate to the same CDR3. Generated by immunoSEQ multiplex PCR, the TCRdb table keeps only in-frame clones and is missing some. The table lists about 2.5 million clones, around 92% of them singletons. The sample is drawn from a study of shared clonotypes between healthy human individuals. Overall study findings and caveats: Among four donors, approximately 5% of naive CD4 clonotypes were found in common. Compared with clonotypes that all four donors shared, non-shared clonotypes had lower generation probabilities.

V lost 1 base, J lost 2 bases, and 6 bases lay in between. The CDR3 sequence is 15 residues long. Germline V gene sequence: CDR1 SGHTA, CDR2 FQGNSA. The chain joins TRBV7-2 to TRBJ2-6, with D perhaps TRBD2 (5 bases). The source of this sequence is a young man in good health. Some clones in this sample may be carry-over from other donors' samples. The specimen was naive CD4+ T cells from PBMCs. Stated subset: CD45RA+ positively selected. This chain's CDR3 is CASSLGGTGANVLTF. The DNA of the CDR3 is TGTGCCAGCAGCTTAGGAGGGACTGGGGCCAACGTCCTGACTTTC.